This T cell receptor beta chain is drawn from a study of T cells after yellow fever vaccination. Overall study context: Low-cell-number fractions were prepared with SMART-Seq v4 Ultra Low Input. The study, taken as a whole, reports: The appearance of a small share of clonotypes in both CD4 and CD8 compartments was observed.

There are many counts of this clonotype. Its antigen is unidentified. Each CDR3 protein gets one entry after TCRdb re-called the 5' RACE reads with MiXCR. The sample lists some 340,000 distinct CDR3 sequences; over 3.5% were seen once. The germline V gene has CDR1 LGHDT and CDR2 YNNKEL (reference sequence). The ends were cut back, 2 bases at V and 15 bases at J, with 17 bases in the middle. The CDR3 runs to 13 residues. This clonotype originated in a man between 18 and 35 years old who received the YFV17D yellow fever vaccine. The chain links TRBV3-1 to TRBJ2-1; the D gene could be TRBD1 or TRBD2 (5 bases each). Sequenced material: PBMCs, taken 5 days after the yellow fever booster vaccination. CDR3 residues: CASSQNLGDRWFF. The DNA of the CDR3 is TGTGCCAGCAGCCAAAACTTGGGGGACCGTTGGTTCTTC.